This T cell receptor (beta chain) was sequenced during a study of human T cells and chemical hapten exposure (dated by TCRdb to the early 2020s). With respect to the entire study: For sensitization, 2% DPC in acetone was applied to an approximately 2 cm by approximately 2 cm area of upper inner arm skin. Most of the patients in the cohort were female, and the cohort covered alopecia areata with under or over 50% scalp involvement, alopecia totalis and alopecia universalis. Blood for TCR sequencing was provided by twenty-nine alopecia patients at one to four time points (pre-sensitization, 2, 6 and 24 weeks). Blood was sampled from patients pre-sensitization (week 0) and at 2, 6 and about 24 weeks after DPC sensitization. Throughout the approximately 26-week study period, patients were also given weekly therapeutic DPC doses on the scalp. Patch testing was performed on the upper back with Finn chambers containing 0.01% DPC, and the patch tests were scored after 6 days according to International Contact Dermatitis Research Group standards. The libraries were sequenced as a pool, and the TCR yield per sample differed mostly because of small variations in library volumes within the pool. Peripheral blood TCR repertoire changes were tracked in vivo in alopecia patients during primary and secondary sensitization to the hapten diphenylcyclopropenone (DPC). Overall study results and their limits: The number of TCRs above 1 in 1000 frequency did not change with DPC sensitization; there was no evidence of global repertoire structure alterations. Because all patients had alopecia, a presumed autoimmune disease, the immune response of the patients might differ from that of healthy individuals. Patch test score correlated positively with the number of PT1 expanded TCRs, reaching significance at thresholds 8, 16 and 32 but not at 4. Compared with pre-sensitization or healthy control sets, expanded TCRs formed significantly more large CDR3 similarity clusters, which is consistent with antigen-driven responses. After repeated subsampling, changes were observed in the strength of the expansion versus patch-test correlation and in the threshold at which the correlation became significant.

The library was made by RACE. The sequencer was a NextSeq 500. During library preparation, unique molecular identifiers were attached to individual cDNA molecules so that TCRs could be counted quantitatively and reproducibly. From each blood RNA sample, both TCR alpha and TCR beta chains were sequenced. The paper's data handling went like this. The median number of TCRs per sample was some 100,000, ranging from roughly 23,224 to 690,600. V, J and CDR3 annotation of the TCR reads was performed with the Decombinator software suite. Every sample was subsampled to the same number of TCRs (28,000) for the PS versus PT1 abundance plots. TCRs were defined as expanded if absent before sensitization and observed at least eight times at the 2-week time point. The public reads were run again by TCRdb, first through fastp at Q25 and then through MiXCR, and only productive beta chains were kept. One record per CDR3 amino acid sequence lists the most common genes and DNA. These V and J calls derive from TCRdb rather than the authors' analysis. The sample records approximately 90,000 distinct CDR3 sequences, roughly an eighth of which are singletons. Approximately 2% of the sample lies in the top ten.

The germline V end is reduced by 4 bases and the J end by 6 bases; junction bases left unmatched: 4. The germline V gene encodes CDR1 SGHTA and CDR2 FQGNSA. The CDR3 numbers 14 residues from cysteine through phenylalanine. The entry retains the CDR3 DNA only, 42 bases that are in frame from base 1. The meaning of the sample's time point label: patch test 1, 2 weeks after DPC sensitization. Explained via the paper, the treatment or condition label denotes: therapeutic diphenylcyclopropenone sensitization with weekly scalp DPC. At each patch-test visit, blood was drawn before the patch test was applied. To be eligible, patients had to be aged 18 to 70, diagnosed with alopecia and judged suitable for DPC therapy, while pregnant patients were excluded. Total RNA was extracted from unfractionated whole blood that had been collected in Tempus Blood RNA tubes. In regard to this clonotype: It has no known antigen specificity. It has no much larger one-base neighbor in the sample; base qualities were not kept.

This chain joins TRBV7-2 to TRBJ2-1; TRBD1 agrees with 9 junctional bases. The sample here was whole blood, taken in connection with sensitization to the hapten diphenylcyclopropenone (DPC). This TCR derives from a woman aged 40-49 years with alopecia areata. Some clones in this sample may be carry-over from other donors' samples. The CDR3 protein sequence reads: CASSSGTGSNEQFF. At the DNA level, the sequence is TGTGCCAGCAGCTCCGGGACAGGGAGCAATGAGCAGTTCTTC.